This T cell receptor beta chain was identified in a study of identical twins. Each CDR3 protein is one row after TCRdb ran MiXCR on the 5' RACE reads. Here the sample spans just over 500,000 distinct CDR3 sequences, roughly a fifth being singletons. Study observations and caveats: Less excess twin sharing appeared in beta out-of-frame sequences.

This clonotype showed up just a few times. Its antigen remains unidentified. The CDR3 contains 16 residues. Germline trimming cut 0 bases from V and 4 bases from J; bases unmatched to any gene: 6. Looked up from germline, CDR1 is SGHNT and CDR2 is YYREEE (reference sequence). Another study also made use of these data, one on T cells expressing NK-cell markers. That paper adds: T cells sorted in several experiments were restricted to alpha-beta TCR T cells by an anti-gamma-delta TCR antibody.

The receptor comes from a woman aged 18-30 years in good health. The rearrangement links TRBV5-4 to TRBJ2-3; 9 bases fit TRBD2. Sequencing input: CD4+ T cells sorted from blood. CDR3 in DNA: TGTGCCAGCAGCTTGGCCGTGACTAGCGGACCAGATACGCAGTATTTT. Translating gives CASSLAVTSGPDTQYF.